These T cell receptor beta chains were read from a single sample in a study of T-cell reconstitution after alpha-beta-depleted transplantation in children. TCRdb passed the PCR reads through MiXCR, listing each CDR3 protein once. The sample has 490,000 or so distinct CDR3 sequences, about an eighth seen once. Sequenced here: PBMCs from the stem cell graft donor, sampled from the stem cell graft. These receptors originate from a human donor who donated a stem cell graft to a child with combined immunodeficiency. CDR3s leave out the opening cysteine and the closing phenylalanine or tryptophan. Clone size is given for some rows only: seen once, a few or many times, or a class if the clone is expanded.

size: NA
V: TRBV4-3
CDR3: ASRDLAGAASAQY

size: NA
V: TRBV10-3
CDR3: AISEEKGGVNQPQH

size: few
V: TRBV29-1
CDR3: SAIPGQTFYEQY

size: NA
V: TRBV5-5
CDR3: ASSLDGITDTQY

size: NA
V: TRBV20-1
CDR3: SARGAEPLVGEQY

size: few
V: TRBV7-9
CDR3: ASSLAGQGIYGELF

size: few
V: TRBV29-1
CDR3: SVGQRFTDTQY

size: NA
V: TRBV20-1
CDR3: SATSGVEDNEQF

size: many
V: TRBV29-1
CDR3: SVGPSGRINEQF

size: many
V: TRBV5-6
CDR3: ASSLALTGELF

size: few
V: TRBV29-1
CDR3: SVEGSGRAYEQY

size: NA
V: TRBV20-1
CDR3: CARDEVRRRNTEAF

size: few
V: TRBV6-5
CDR3: ASSYGGTAPSNTDTQY

size: NA
V: TRBV9
CDR3: ASSVAGQGRTEAF

size: few
V: TRBV9
CDR3: ASTRGESFENTEAF

size: once
V: TRBV4-1
CDR3: ASSQDEGFRYT

size: NA
V: TRBV12-3/TRBV12-4
CDR3: ASIAPVVLTYEQY

size: NA
V: TRBV25-1
CDR3: ASSEVEGAFNTGELF

size: many
V: TRBV25-1
CDR3: ASSEGQGFYEQY

size: many
V: TRBV12-3/TRBV12-4
CDR3: ASSLTSVGEYGYT

size: few
V: TRBV29-1
CDR3: SVEPDRGGPQETQY

size: few
V: TRBV12-3/TRBV12-4
CDR3: ASRPGLAGLTQY

size: NA
V: TRBV12-3/TRBV12-4
CDR3: ASSFNGQPQH

size: NA
V: TRBV29-1
CDR3: SVGQGQVYEQY

size: few
V: TRBV9
CDR3: ASSVDGRGTEAF

size: many
V: TRBV29-1
CDR3: SVETSGLFNEQF

size: few
V: TRBV4-1
CDR3: ASSQGLAGGVRPLHTDTQY

size: few
V: TRBV7-2
CDR3: ASSLAGLAGGAGELF

size: many
V: TRBV5-1
CDR3: ASSLDANTEAF

size: NA
V: TRBV20-1
CDR3: SARASGNSYEQY

size: NA
V: TRBV7-2
CDR3: ASSLRGGRNYGYT

size: NA
V: TRBV7-6
CDR3: ASSQLVWTGDYNEQF

size: NA
V: TRBV20-1
CDR3: SANRAETYEQY

size: NA
V: TRBV3-1
CDR3: ASSQGPRRAF

size: NA
V: TRBV5-1
CDR3: ASRDGPSGTEAF

size: NA
V: TRBV6-5
CDR3: ASSSIGEGSYNEQF

size: NA
V: TRBV4-3
CDR3: ASSQVTGGGEQY

size: NA
V: TRBV29-1
CDR3: SAHARTGVLPNTQY

size: NA
V: TRBV15
CDR3: ATSRERGSGTGSSYEQY

size: few
V: TRBV29-1
CDR3: SVEDPQGAQRENEQF

size: many
V: TRBV28
CDR3: ASSLSSGGAAEQF

size: many
V: TRBV5-1
CDR3: ASSLFPGTGYEQY

size: many
V: TRBV4-3
CDR3: ASSKETRLYNEQF

size: NA
V: TRBV20-1
CDR3: SARDPGRLIYNEQF

size: many
V: TRBV28
CDR3: ASSPQTSSKTQY

size: NA
V: TRBV7-2
CDR3: ASSLAPRLAGGDTDTQY

size: few
V: TRBV4-3
CDR3: ASSQGDRSGNTIY

size: many
V: TRBV10-3
CDR3: AINDGEGTYEQY